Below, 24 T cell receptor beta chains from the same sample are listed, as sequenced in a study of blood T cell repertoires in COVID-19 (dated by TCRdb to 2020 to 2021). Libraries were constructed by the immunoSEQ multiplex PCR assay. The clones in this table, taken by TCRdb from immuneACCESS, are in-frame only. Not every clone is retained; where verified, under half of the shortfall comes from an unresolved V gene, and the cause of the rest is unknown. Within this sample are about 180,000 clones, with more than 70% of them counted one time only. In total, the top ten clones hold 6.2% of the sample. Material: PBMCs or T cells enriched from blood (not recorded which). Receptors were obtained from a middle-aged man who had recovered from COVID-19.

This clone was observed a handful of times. CDR3 residues: CASSPSGQGPGGYTF. DNA of the CDR3: TGTGCCAGCTCACCTTCCGGACAGGGCCCCGGAGGCTACACCTTC. This sequence joins TRBV18 and TRBJ1-2; 8 bases agree with TRBD1. The CDR3 loop spans 15 amino acids. Germline values: CDR1 KGHSH, CDR2 LQKENI. J lost 8 bases, V lost 3 bases, and 11 bases had no gene match.

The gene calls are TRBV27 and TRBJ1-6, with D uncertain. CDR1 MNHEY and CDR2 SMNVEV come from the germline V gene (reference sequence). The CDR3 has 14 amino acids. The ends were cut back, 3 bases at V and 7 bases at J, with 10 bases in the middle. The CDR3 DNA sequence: TGTGCCAGCAGTTTTAATGCGGAGAATTCACCCCTCCACTTT. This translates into CASSFNAENSPLHF.

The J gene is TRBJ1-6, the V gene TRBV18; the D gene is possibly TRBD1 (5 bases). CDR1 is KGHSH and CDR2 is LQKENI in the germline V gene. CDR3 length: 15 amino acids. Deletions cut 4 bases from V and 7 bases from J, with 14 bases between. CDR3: CASSLYVSGNSPLHF. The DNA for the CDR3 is TGTGCCAGCTCACTATACGTCTCAGGGAATTCACCCCTCCACTTT.

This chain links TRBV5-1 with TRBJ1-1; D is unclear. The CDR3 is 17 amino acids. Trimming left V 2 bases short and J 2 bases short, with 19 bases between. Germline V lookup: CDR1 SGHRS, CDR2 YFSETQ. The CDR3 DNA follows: TGCGCCAGCAGCTTCCAATCGAACCGTCTAGCCAACACTGAAGCTTTCTTT. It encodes CASSFQSNRLANTEAFF.

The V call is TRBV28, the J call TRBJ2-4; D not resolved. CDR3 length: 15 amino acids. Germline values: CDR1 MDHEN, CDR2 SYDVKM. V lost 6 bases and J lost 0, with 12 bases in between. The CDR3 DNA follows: TGTGCCAGCAGCTCAACGACACTAGCCAAAAACATTCAGTACTTC. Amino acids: CASSSTTLAKNIQYF.

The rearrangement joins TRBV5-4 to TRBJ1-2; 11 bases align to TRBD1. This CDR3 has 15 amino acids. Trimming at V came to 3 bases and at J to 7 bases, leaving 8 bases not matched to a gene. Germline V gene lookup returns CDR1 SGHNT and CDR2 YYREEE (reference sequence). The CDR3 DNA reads TGTGCCAGCAGCTACCGGACAGGGGGCACGCGTGGCTACACCTTC. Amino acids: CASSYRTGGTRGYTF.

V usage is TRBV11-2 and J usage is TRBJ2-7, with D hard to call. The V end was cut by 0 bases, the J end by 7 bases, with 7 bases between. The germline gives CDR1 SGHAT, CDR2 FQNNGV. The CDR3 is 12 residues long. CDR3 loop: CASSLDTVEQYF. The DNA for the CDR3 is TGTGCCAGCAGCTTAGATACGGTGGAGCAGTACTTC.

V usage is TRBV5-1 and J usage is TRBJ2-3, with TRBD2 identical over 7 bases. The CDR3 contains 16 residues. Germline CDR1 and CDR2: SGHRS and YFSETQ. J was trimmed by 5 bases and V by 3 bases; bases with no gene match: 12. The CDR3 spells CASSYLGGRAGDTQYF. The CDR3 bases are TGCGCCAGCAGCTATCTTGGAGGGAGGGCCGGAGATACGCAGTATTTT.

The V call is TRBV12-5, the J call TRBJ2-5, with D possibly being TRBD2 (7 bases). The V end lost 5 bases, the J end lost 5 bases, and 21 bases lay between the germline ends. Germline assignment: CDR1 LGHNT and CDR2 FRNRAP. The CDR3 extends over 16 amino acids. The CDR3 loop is CASGLSRGGGAETQYF. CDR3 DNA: TGTGCTAGTGGTCTCTCACGGGGAGGGGGTGCGGAGACCCAGTACTTC.

The CDR3 is CSVIGSVRQGSNYGYTF. The CDR3 DNA sequence: TGCAGCGTTATCGGATCGGTCCGACAGGGGAGCAACTATGGCTACACCTTC. The rearrangement uses TRBV29-1 and TRBJ1-2, with 8 bases aligning to TRBD1. V trimming: 5 bases; J trimming: 2 bases; junction bases outside the gene matches: 16. The germline CDR1 and CDR2 sequences are SQVTM and ANQGSEA. The length of the CDR3 is 17 residues.

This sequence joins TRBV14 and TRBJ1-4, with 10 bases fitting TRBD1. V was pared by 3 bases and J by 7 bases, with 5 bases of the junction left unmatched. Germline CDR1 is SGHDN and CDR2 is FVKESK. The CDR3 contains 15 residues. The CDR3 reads CASSHRTGGFEKLFF. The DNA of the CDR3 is TGTGCCAGCAGCCATCGGACAGGGGGTTTTGAAAAACTGTTTTTT.

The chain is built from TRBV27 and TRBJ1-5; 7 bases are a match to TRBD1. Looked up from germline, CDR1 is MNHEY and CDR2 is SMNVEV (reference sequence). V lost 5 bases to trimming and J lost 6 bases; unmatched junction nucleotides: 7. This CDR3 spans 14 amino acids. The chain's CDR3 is CASSPQRGPQPQHF. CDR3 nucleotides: TGTGCCAGCAGTCCTCAGAGGGGGCCTCAGCCCCAGCATTTT.

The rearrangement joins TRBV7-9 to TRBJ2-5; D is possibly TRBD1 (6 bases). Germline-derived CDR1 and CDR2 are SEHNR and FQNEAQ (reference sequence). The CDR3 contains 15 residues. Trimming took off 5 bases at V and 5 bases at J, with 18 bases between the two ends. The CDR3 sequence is CASSAEQGDRETQYF. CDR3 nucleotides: TGTGCCAGCAGCGCAGAACAGGGCGATAGGGAGACCCAGTACTTC.

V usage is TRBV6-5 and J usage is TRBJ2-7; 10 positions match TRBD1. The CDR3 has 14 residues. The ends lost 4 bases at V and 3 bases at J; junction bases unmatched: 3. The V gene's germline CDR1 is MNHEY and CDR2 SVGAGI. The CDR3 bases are TGTGCCAGCAGTTTCCGGGACAGGGGCTACGAGCAGTACTTC. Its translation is CASSFRDRGYEQYF.

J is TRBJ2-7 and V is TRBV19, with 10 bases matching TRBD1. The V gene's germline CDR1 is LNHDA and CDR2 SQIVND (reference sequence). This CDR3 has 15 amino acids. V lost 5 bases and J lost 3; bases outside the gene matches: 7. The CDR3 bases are TGTGCCAGTAGTCCGGGACAGGGGCCGATCTACGAGCAGTACTTC. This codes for CASSPGQGPIYEQYF.

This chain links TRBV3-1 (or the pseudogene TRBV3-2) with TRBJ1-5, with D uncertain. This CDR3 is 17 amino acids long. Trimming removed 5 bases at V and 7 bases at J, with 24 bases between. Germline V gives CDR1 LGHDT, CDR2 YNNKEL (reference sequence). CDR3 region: CASSFIPYWCNLQPQHF. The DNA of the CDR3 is TGTGCCAGCAGCTTCATCCCGTACTGGTGTAATCTACAGCCCCAGCATTTT.

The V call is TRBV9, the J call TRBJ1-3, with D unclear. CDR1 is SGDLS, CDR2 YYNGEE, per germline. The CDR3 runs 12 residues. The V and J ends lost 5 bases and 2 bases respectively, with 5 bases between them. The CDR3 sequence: CASSPTGNTIYF. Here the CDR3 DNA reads TGTGCCAGCAGTCCCACTGGAAACACCATATATTTT.

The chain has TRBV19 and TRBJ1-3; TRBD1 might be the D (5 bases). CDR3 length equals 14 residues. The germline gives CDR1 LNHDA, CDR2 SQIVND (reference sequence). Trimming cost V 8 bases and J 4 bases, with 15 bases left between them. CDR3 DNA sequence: TGTGCCAGTGCCGGGACTCCTACGGGAAACACCATATATTTT. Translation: CASAGTPTGNTIYF.

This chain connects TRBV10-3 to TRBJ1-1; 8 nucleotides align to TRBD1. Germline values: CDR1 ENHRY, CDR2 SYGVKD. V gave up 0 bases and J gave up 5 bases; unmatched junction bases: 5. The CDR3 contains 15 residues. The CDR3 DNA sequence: TGTGCCATCAGTGAGTCGGGCAGGGGGCATACTGAAGCTTTCTTT. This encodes CAISESGRGHTEAFF.

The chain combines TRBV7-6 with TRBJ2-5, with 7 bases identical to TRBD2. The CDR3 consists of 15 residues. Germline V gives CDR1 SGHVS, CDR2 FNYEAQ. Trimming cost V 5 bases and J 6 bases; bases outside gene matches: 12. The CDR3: CASSPLAPGGQTQYF. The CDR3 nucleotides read TGTGCCAGCAGCCCGTTAGCCCCGGGAGGACAGACCCAGTACTTC.

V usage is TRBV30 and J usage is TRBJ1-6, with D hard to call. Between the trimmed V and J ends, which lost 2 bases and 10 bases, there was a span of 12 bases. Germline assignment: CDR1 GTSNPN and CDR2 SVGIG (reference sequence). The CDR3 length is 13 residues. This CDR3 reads CAWSIEASSPLHF. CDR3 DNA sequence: TGTGCCTGGAGTATTGAGGCCTCGTCACCCCTCCACTTT.

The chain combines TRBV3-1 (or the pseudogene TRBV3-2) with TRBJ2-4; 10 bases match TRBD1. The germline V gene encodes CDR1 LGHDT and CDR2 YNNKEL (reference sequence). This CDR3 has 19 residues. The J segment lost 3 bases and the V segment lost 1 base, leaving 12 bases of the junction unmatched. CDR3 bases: TGTGCCAGCAGCCAAGGTCCGGGACAGGGGCGCCCTGACAAAAACATTCAGTACTTC. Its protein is CASSQGPGQGRPDKNIQYF.

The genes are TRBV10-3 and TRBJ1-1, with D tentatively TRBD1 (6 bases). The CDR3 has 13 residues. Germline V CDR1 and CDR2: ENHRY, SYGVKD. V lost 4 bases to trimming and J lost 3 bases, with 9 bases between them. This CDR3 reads CAISVGADTEAFF. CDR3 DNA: TGTGCCATCAGTGTGGGGGCGGACACTGAAGCTTTCTTT.

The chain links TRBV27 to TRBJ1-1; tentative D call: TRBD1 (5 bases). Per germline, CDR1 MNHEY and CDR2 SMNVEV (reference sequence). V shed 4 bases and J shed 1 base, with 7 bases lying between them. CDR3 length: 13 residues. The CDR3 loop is CASSSDRNTEAFF. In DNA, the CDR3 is TGTGCCAGCAGTTCAGACAGGAACACTGAAGCTTTCTTT.